The 2 T cell receptor beta chains in this list originate from one sample, sequenced in a study of vaccination effects on CD4 cells after COVID-19. These receptors lack a known antigen. Some clones are missing from TCRdb's copy, which holds only in-frame ones; the method was immunoSEQ multiplex PCR. The table records roughly 25,000 clones, about four fifths of them present only once. Sequencing in the ViraFEST assay came after antigen-specific CD4+ T cells had been expanded with viral peptide pools, which were used to stimulate PBMC. Isolation of CD4+ T cells took place after less than twelve days of culture. Between March and December 2020, the person had a SARS-CoV-2 infection that PCR confirmed. Sequencing used CD4+ T cells from PBMCs cultured with HCoV-NL63 spike peptides, obtained before COVID-19 vaccination. The source is a human donor who had a prior SARS-CoV-2 infection.

J is TRBJ1-4 and V is TRBV19; 10 nucleotides match TRBD1. Germline CDR1 LNHDA, CDR2 SQIVND (reference sequence). The CDR3 sequence is 16 residues long. J lost 2 bases, V lost 10 bases, and 10 bases had no gene match. CDR3 sequence: CATEKDRGGTNEKLFF. Here the CDR3 DNA reads TGTGCCACTGAGAAGGACAGGGGGGGGACTAATGAAAAACTGTTTTTT.

This clone was detected only once. The rearrangement links TRBV5-1 to TRBJ1-1; D gene unclear. Trimming pared 0 bases from V and 2 bases from J, leaving 14 bases between. The CDR3 sequence is 16 residues long. Germline V CDR1 and CDR2: SGHRS, YFSETQ. The CDR3 loop is CASSLEVATTNTEAFF. The CDR3 coding sequence is TGCGCCAGCAGCTTGGAGGTAGCCACGACTAACACTGAAGCTTTCTTT.